This T cell receptor beta chain was identified in a study of CD8+CD57+ T cells in acquired aplastic anemia. Regarding the study as a whole: Patients did not significantly differ from controls in CD8+ Simpson's diversity.

Sequencing involved patients with CD8+CD57+ cell expansion previously shown by flow cytometry. V lost 4 bases and J lost 2; bases outside the gene matches: 12. In germline, CDR1 is SGHKS, CDR2 YYEKEE (reference sequence). The CDR3 extends over 16 amino acids. TCR beta VDJ and CDR3 profiling used genomic DNA as template. MiXCR, run by TCRdb on the reads, gives a single entry per CDR3 protein. The table lists fewer than 250,000 distinct CDR3 sequences, approximately 45% of them singletons. A word on this clonotype: Its target is not known.

The sample taken for sequencing was sorted CD4+, CD8+, or CD8+CD57+ T cells (not recorded which) from PBMCs. The chain combines TRBV5-5 with TRBJ2-7, with TRBD2 matching 7 bases. The TCR was taken from a human donor with aplastic anemia. The CDR3 nucleotides are TGTGCCAGCAGCCCCGGCGTGGGAGGGGCGGCCTACGAGCAGTACTTC. It is translated as CASSPGVGGAAYEQYF.